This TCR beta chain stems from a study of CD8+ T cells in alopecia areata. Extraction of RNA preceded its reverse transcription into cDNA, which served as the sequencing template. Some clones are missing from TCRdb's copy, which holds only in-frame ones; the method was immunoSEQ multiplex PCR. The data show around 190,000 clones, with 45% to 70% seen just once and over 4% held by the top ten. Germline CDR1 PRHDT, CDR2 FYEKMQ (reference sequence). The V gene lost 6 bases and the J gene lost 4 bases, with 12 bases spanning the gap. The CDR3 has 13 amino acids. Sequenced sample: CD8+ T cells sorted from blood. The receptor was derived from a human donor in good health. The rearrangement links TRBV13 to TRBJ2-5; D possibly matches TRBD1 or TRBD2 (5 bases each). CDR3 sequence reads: CASSQTGAETQYF. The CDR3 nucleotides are TGTGCCAGCAGTCAAACCGGGGCAGAGACCCAGTACTTC.